A single count supports the clone carrying this T cell receptor (beta chain). Its antigen remains unidentified. The data were produced by immunoSEQ multiplex PCR, yet TCRdb's version contains in-frame clones alone and is incomplete. This sample has roughly 1,500,000 clones, with approximately 98% found just once. The data derive from a study of shared clonotypes between healthy human individuals. About the study: The cohort comprised a couple of women and a few men. Their ages spanned 18 to 49 years.

Study results and limitations: Having only a few donors restricted how much genetic and exposure-history diversity was captured. A reduction in generation probabilities was seen for non-shared clonotypes relative to those shared by all four donors. Sharing across four donors was seen in approximately 5.2% of naive CD4 clonotypes.

Looked up from germline, CDR1 is MNHEY and CDR2 is SMNVEV (reference sequence). The V end was cut by 5 bases, the J end by 0 bases, with 17 bases between. There are 17 residues in the CDR3. This TCR was recovered from a man under 40 in good health. V is TRBV27 and J is TRBJ1-3, with a weak D call TRBD1 (5 bases). Sequenced: naive CD4+ T cells sorted from blood. Subset meaning: CD45RA+ positively selected. CDR3 DNA: TGTGCCAGCAGTCGGGACTTTGCTACTTACTCTGGAAACACCATATATTTT. Its translation: CASSRDFATYSGNTIYF.